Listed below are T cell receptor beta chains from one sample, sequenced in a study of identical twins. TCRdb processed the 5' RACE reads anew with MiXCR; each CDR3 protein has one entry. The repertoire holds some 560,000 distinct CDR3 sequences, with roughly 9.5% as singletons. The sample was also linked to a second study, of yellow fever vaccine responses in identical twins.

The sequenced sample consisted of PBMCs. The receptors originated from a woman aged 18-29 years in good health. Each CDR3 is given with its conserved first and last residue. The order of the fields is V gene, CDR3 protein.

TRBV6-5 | CASSYRDRGAPDTQYF
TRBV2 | CASGERTSGTDTQYF
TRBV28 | CASRQDIYEQYF
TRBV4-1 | CASSQDSTTAGSYNEQFF
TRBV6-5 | CASSYSESYEQYF
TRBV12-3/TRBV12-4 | CASSLGQGVHEQYF
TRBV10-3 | CAISARLAGDLETQYF
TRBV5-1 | CASSLRQGSTGELFF
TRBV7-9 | CASSPTSGQETQYF
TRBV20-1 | CSAREGGTGTDTQYF
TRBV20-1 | CSARDLREATSYHEQYF
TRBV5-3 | CARSLGACIQYF
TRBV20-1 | CSARVADSTDTQYF
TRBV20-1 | CSARRDIPRDYGYTF
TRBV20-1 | CSARLIPNSPLHF
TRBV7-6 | CASSSSGGLADTQYF
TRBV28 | CASSKKDFWATPYEQYF
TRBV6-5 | CASRWGTEAFF
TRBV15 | CATSRDVSGGTSGYTF
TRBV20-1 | CSAPGTSGADPDTQYF
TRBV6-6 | CASSYAGFYEQYF
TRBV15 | CATSRNSQETQYF
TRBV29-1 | CSVSTSGGANEQFF
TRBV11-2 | CASSLELAGGLGTGELFF
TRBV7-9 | CASSLGPFYEQYF
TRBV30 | CAWSNNPQAQYF
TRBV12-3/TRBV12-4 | CASSLTESGTSGRALFLDEQFF
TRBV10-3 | CATSPGLNTGELFF
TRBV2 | CASTETGELFF
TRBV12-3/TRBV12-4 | CASSWGRTEAFF
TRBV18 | CASSGQGDSNQPQHF
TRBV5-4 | CASRKGTGREGGYTF
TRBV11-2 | CASSLVPGTSGRGNIQYF
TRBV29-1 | CSTQPETARGNTIYF
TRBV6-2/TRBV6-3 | CASSYLPGARNYNEQFF
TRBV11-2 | CASSSSMGGNEQFF
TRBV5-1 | CASSLGQQNVEQYF
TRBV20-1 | CSAPVRLAGNNEQFF
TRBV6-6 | CAVRGDVYEQYF
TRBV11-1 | CASSIPGLAAEQYF
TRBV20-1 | CSARDLQGRQVMNEQFF
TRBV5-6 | CASSLLVTGARSYEQYF
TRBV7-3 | CASSLTLTGEEAGELFF
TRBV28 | CASSSSYRDNQETQYF
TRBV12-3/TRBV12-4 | CASSVHRGGLANEQFF
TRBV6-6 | CASTDLLRNEQFF
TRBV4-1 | CASSQDEGRTSGSYEQYF
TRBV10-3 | CAISESGQAGRETQYF
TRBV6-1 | CASRPGQGRTDTQYF
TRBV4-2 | CASSQAATTSHEQYF
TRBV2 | CASSDAPGNSGNTIYF
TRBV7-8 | CASSSEGTAIYEQYF
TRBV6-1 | CASRGLAFGNEQFF
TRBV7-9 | CASSLADGQPQHF
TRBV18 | CASSPSSPPASIEAFF
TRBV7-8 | CASSFRGGKETQYF